The 20 T cell receptor beta chains reported below all come from one sample, sequenced in a study of blood T cell repertoires in COVID-19. Method: immunoSEQ multiplex PCR; TCRdb's copy keeps in-frame clones and lacks some. Here the sample spans 75,000 to 90,000 clones, under 80% being singletons. The material sequenced was peripheral blood. The receptors shown here come from a man aged 55 to 69 with COVID-19, enrolled during active disease.

The chain recombines TRBV4-1 with TRBJ1-2; no clear D gene. CDR3 length: 14 amino acids. V was cut by 0 bases and J by 2 bases, with 7 bases left in between. In germline, CDR1 is MGHRA, CDR2 YSYEKL. DNA of the CDR3: TGCGCCAGCAGCCAAGACACAGCAAACTATGGCTACACCTTC. It encodes CASSQDTANYGYTF.

The chain couples TRBV7-2 to TRBJ2-7; TRBD2 is a possible D gene (5 bases). V shed 5 bases and J shed 0 bases, with 8 bases lying between them. Per germline, CDR1 SGHTA and CDR2 FQGNSA. The CDR3 spans 13 residues. CDR3 DNA: TGTGCCAGCAGCCCGGGAAACTCCTACGAGCAGTACTTC. Its protein product is CASSPGNSYEQYF.

This clone was detected once. The chain combines TRBV15 with TRBJ1-1; D perhaps matches TRBD1 (5 bases). This CDR3 has 15 residues. Trimming took off 0 bases at V and 0 bases at J, with 8 bases between the two ends. CDR1 LNHNV and CDR2 YYDKDF come from the germline V gene (reference sequence). CDR3 sequence reads: CATSREPTVNTEAFF. The DNA for the CDR3 is TGTGCCACCAGCAGAGAGCCGACAGTGAACACTGAAGCTTTCTTT.

CDR3 residues: CASSGGQGAHEQYF. In DNA form, the CDR3 reads TGCGCCAGCAGCGGCGGACAGGGGGCCCACGAGCAGTACTTC. This chain joins TRBV5-1 and TRBJ2-7, with 11 bases lining up with TRBD1. Trimming took 4 bases from V and 5 from J; bases not matched to a gene: 5. Looked up from germline, CDR1 is SGHRS and CDR2 is YFSETQ. The CDR3 length is 14 residues.

This clone appeared a single time. This sequence joins TRBV4-3 and TRBJ2-1, with D maybe TRBD2 (5 bases). V dropped 3 bases and J dropped 3 bases, with 12 bases sitting between them. The germline gives CDR1 LGHNA, CDR2 YSLEER. The CDR3 extends over 15 amino acids. DNA of the CDR3: TGCGCCAGCAGCCAGAGGCGGGTGGTCTACAATGAGCAGTTCTTC. Its translation is CASSQRRVVYNEQFF.

In DNA, the CDR3 is TGTGCCAGCAGAACTAGCGGGGGGGCTCACGAGCAGTTCTTC. Encoded protein: CASRTSGGAHEQFF. The chain has TRBV2 and TRBJ2-1; 13 bases are a match to TRBD2. In germline, CDR1 is SNHLY, CDR2 FYNNEI. The CDR3 has 14 residues. J was trimmed by 10 bases and V by 6 bases; bases with no gene match: 6.

The chain employs TRBV13 and TRBJ1-1; 8 bases map to TRBD1. The CDR3 loop spans 14 amino acids. CDR1 and CDR2 (germline): PRHDT, FYEKMQ (reference sequence). The ends lost 5 bases at V and 4 bases at J; junction bases unmatched: 6. The CDR3 loop reads CASSAGQGGTEAFF. CDR3 nucleotide sequence: TGTGCCAGCAGCGCCGGACAGGGTGGCACTGAAGCTTTCTTT.

This rearrangement joins TRBV7-3 to TRBJ2-2; D gene ambiguous. Deletions cut 5 bases from V and 4 bases from J, with 14 bases between. There are 15 residues in the CDR3. The germline V gene has CDR1 SGHTA and CDR2 FQGTGA. This CDR3 is CASSKSISGTGELFF. The CDR3 bases are TGTGCCAGCAGCAAAAGCATTAGTGGCACCGGGGAGCTGTTTTTT.

In its sample, this clone was seen once. V usage is TRBV19 and J usage is TRBJ1-1, with D possibly being TRBD1 (5 bases). The CDR3 loop spans 15 amino acids. The ends were cut back, 5 bases at V and 5 bases at J, with 18 bases in the middle. Germline V gene sequence: CDR1 LNHDA, CDR2 SQIVND (reference sequence). CDR3 protein: CASSPSRGGKTEAFF. In DNA, the CDR3 is TGTGCCAGTAGTCCTTCGAGGGGCGGGAAAACTGAAGCTTTCTTT.

The rearrangement uses TRBV2 and TRBJ2-1, with D tentatively TRBD2 (6 bases). Germline CDR1 reads SNHLY; CDR2 reads FYNNEI. V dropped 7 bases and J dropped 7 bases, with 17 bases sitting between them. The CDR3 runs to 14 residues. In nucleotides, the CDR3 is TGTGCCAGCAAGGTCAACTTCGCGGGAAATGAGCAGTTCTTC. The encoded protein is CASKVNFAGNEQFF.

CDR3 sequence (DNA): TGTGCCAGCAGCTTAGACGGGAGACGGGAGACCCAGTACTTC. Translation gives CASSLDGRRETQYF. The genes are TRBV7-2 and TRBJ2-5, with D perhaps TRBD2 (6 bases). The CDR3 extends over 14 amino acids. V gave up 1 base and J gave up 5 bases, with 11 bases separating them. Germline CDR1 is SGHTA and CDR2 is FQGNSA.

This clone was detected a few times. The chain couples TRBV7-2 to TRBJ1-2, with D maybe TRBD1 (6 bases). The germline V gene encodes CDR1 SGHTA and CDR2 FQGNSA. Trimming took off 3 bases at V and 2 bases at J, with 7 bases between the two ends. The CDR3 is made up of 13 amino acids. CDR3 bases: TGTGCCAGCAGCTTCACAGGGAACTATGGCTACACCTTC. Amino acid sequence: CASSFTGNYGYTF.

This clone was picked up a small number of times. The gene calls are TRBV11-2 and TRBJ2-2; D might be TRBD2 (7 bases). The CDR3 has 16 residues. V was shortened by 5 bases and J by 5 bases, with 18 bases between the two germline ends. Germline V gene lookup returns CDR1 SGHAT and CDR2 FQNNGV. CDR3: CASSPRGGAWTGELFF. The DNA for the CDR3 is TGTGCCAGCAGCCCCCGTGGGGGGGCTTGGACCGGGGAGCTGTTTTTT. The complete variable domain, with remaining parts taken from reference TRBV11-2 and TRBJ2-2, reads EAGVAQSPRYKIIEKRQSVAFWCNPISGHATLYWYQQILGQGPKLLIQFQNNGVVDDSQLPKDRFSAERLKGVDSTLKIQPAKLEDSAVYLCASSPRGGAWTGELFFGEGSRLTVL.

CDR3 loop: CASSLDAVGYTF. CDR3 bases: TGCGCCAGCAGCTTGGACGCGGTGGGCTACACCTTC. The chain joins TRBV5-1 to TRBJ1-2; the D is unclear. V gave up 0 bases and J gave up 8 bases, with 8 bases separating them. This CDR3 contains 12 residues. In germline, CDR1 is SGHRS, CDR2 YFSETQ.

V usage is TRBV25-1 and J usage is TRBJ2-3; TRBD1 is a possible D gene (5 bases). The CDR3 spans 14 residues. Deletions cut 5 bases from V and 0 bases from J, with 9 bases between. The germline V gene encodes CDR1 MGHDK and CDR2 SYGVNS. CDR3 protein: CASSKQDSTDTQYF. The CDR3 nucleotides are TGTGCCAGCAGTAAACAGGACAGCACAGATACGCAGTATTTT.

There are many counts of this clone. V gene TRBV9 combines with J gene TRBJ2-7, with a possible D match to TRBD2 (6 bases). Germline loops: CDR1 SGDLS, CDR2 YYNGEE. V lost 0 bases, J lost 6 bases, and 13 bases lay in between. The CDR3 has 14 amino acids. Here the CDR3 DNA reads TGTGCCAGCAGCGTAGGCCCTCCCGGGGGCGAGCAGTACTTC. It codes for CASSVGPPGGEQYF. Combining the CDR3 with reference TRBV9 and TRBJ2-7 gives the whole variable domain DSGVTQTPKHLITATGQRVTLRCSPRSGDLSVYWYQQSLDQGLQFLIQYYNGEERAKGNILERFSAQQFPDLHSELNLSSLELGDSALYFCASSVGPPGGEQYFGPGTRLTVT.

V gene TRBV7-2 combines with J gene TRBJ1-2, with D possibly matching TRBD1 (5 bases). The germline gives CDR1 SGHTA, CDR2 FQGNSA. V was shortened by 5 bases and J by 1 base, with 14 bases between the two germline ends. The CDR3 runs to 15 residues. The CDR3 loop is CASSLPGGVNYGYTF. CDR3 in DNA: TGTGCCAGCAGCCTCCCGGGGGGGGTTAACTATGGCTACACCTTC.

The rearrangement links TRBV5-1 to TRBJ1-4; TRBD1 aligns across 8 bases. CDR1 is SGHRS and CDR2 is YFSETQ in the germline V gene. The CDR3 totals 17 residues. V was pared by 0 bases and J by 4 bases, with 8 bases of the junction left unmatched. CDR3 sequence: CASSLDPGGAFNEKLFF. As DNA, the CDR3 is TGCGCCAGCAGCTTGGATCCAGGGGGCGCATTTAATGAAAAACTGTTTTTT.

The chain employs TRBV12-3 or TRBV12-4 and TRBJ2-7; possible D gene TRBD2, 5 bases. The V gene lost 6 bases and the J gene lost 3 bases, with 9 bases spanning the gap. The CDR3 is 12 residues long. The CDR3 DNA sequence: TGTGCCAGCAGCCGTGAGGGCTACGAGCAGTACTTC. Translated, it gives CASSREGYEQYF.

V is TRBV9 and J is TRBJ1-5; 7 bases align to TRBD1. There are 14 residues in the CDR3. Germline values: CDR1 SGDLS, CDR2 YYNGEE. V shed 3 bases, J shed 2 bases, and the junction held 2 bases outside the gene matches. The CDR3 DNA reads as TGTGCCAGCAGCGGGGACAGCCGCAATCAGCCCCAGCATTTT. This translates into CASSGDSRNQPQHF. The whole variable domain, remainder taken from reference TRBV9 and TRBJ1-5, is DSGVTQTPKHLITATGQRVTLRCSPRSGDLSVYWYQQSLDQGLQFLIQYYNGEERAKGNILERFSAQQFPDLHSELNLSSLELGDSALYFCASSGDSRNQPQHFGDGTRLSIL.